The present T cell receptor (beta chain) was sequenced within a study of human T cells and chemical hapten exposure. Specified time point: patch test 3, about 24 weeks after DPC sensitization. Treatment meaning: therapeutic diphenylcyclopropenone sensitization with weekly scalp DPC. Worth noting for this clonotype: Its specificity is not known.

Points from the study as a whole: Once DPC sensitization occurred, TCRs above 1 in 1000 frequency showed no change.

This CDR3 is built from 15 residues. Germline CDR1 ENHRY, CDR2 SYGVKD. V lost 3 bases, J lost 1 base, and 11 bases lay in between. From the RACE reads, TCRdb called clonotypes with MiXCR, one entry per CDR3 protein. The sample has 80,000 to 100,000 distinct CDR3 sequences, roughly a quarter seen once; the top ten hold under 13%. The chain uses TRBV10-3 and TRBJ2-3, with a weak D call TRBD2 (6 bases). The clonotype comes from a man between 40 and 49 years old with alopecia areata. Some clones in this sample may be carry-over from other donors' samples. The sequenced sample was whole blood, obtained in connection with sensitization to the hapten diphenylcyclopropenone (DPC). The CDR3, as DNA: TGTGCCATCAGTGAAACTAGCCGACGCACAGATACGCAGTATTTT. The encoded protein is CAISETSRRTDTQYF.